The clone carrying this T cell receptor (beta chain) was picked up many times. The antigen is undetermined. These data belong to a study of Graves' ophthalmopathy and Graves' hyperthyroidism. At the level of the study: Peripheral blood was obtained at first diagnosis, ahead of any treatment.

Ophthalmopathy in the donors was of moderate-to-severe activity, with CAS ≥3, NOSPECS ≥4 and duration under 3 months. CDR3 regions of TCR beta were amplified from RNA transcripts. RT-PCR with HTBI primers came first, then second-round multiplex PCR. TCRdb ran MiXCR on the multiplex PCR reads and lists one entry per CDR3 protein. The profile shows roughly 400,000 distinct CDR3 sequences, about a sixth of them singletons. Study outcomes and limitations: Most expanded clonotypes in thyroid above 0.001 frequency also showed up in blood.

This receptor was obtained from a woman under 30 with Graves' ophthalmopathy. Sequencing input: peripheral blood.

CDR3 sequence reads: CASSEAGISNTIYF. The CDR3 DNA reads as TGTGCCAGCAGCGAGGCAGGGATTTCGAACACCATATATTTT. This chain connects TRBV9 to TRBJ1-3, with a possible D match to TRBD1 (5 bases). The V gene lost 3 bases and the J gene lost 7 bases, with 14 bases spanning the gap. The CDR3 runs to 14 residues. The germline CDR1 and CDR2 sequences are SGDLS and YYNGEE.